A selection of T cell receptor beta chains follows, all from one sample in a study of T cells after yellow fever vaccination. Using its own MiXCR run on the 5' RACE reads, TCRdb lists one record per CDR3 protein. The sample contains approximately 340,000 distinct CDR3 sequences, 8% to 10% of which appear only once. The sequencing used PBMCs, collected on the day of the first yellow fever vaccination. Receptor source: a man in his late teens or twenties who received the YFV17D yellow fever vaccine. Each CDR3 is given with its conserved first and last residue. Fields, in order: J gene, clone size, V gene, CDR3 protein. A row's size may be missing; if present it is once, few, many or a size class.

J gene: TRBJ2-6; clone size: -; V gene: TRBV2; CDR3 protein: CASRWRDRSGANVLTF
J gene: TRBJ1-4; clone size: -; V gene: TRBV9; CDR3 protein: CASSADGGLNEKLFF
J gene: TRBJ1-4; clone size: few; V gene: TRBV20-1; CDR3 protein: CSARDPSVRGSNEKLFF
J gene: TRBJ1-4; clone size: -; V gene: TRBV29-1; CDR3 protein: CSVPEGSARGEKLFF
J gene: TRBJ2-2; clone size: -; V gene: TRBV19; CDR3 protein: CASSTSGDQTGELFF
J gene: TRBJ2-7; clone size: -; V gene: TRBV6-1; CDR3 protein: CASSTTDVWGYEQYF
J gene: TRBJ2-5; clone size: many; V gene: TRBV12-3/TRBV12-4; CDR3 protein: CASSLRAISQETQYF
J gene: TRBJ1-1; clone size: many; V gene: TRBV25-1; CDR3 protein: CASKENRGNTEAFF
J gene: TRBJ2-1; clone size: -; V gene: TRBV3-1; CDR3 protein: CASSRGTEHNEQFF
J gene: TRBJ1-5; clone size: few; V gene: TRBV7-8; CDR3 protein: CASSLDGAGSGQPQHF
J gene: TRBJ2-1; clone size: few; V gene: TRBV24-1; CDR3 protein: CATSDRASGDEQFF
J gene: TRBJ1-2; clone size: few; V gene: TRBV20-1; CDR3 protein: CSAPNYGYTF
J gene: TRBJ1-2; clone size: -; V gene: TRBV20-1; CDR3 protein: CSAKNSGTGSYGYTF
J gene: TRBJ2-4; clone size: few; V gene: TRBV15; CDR3 protein: CATSRAVPRLAKNIQYF
J gene: TRBJ1-5; clone size: few; V gene: TRBV5-4; CDR3 protein: CASSLGGPNQPQHF
J gene: TRBJ2-3; clone size: -; V gene: TRBV18; CDR3 protein: CASSPALGPDTQYF
J gene: TRBJ2-7; clone size: few; V gene: TRBV11-1; CDR3 protein: CASSLAMVMGHPNPKQYF
J gene: TRBJ2-7; clone size: -; V gene: TRBV7-2; CDR3 protein: CASSNGNRGYEQYF
J gene: TRBJ2-3; clone size: -; V gene: TRBV19; CDR3 protein: CASSRGDSSDTQYF
J gene: TRBJ2-1; clone size: few; V gene: TRBV7-2; CDR3 protein: CASSLRPLSYNEQFF
J gene: TRBJ1-4; clone size: -; V gene: TRBV9; CDR3 protein: CASSEESAPQDLFF
J gene: TRBJ2-1; clone size: -; V gene: TRBV20-1; CDR3 protein: CSARNRGPYNEQFF
J gene: TRBJ1-4; clone size: -; V gene: TRBV4-3; CDR3 protein: CASSPMGEGDEKLFF
J gene: TRBJ2-3; clone size: -; V gene: TRBV20-1; CDR3 protein: CSANQGGGTDTQYF
J gene: TRBJ2-2; clone size: few; V gene: TRBV3-1; CDR3 protein: CASSPISGELFF
J gene: TRBJ2-7; clone size: many; V gene: TRBV21-1; CDR3 protein: CASSLVLRAGVKNEQYF
J gene: TRBJ2-2; clone size: many; V gene: TRBV12-3/TRBV12-4; CDR3 protein: CASPADSYTGELFF
J gene: TRBJ2-5; clone size: few; V gene: TRBV12-3/TRBV12-4; CDR3 protein: CASSDPGTLQETQYF
J gene: TRBJ1-2; clone size: few; V gene: TRBV28; CDR3 protein: CASSGDRDIYRGYTF
J gene: TRBJ2-5; clone size: many; V gene: TRBV19; CDR3 protein: CASSIGSETQYF